The 19 T cell receptor beta chains presented below share a single source sample, sequenced in a study of T cells in Graves' hyperthyroidism and ophthalmopathy (dated by TCRdb to between 2018 and 2020). The library was produced with multiplex PCR. The sequencing machine was an Illumina HiSeq 2000. TCR beta CDR3 regions were amplified from RNA transcripts. The first round of RT-PCR for the TCR CDR3 was performed with the HTBI primer set and the Qiagen OneStep RT-PCR kit. Using fastp at Q25 and MiXCR, TCRdb reprocessed the public reads and kept productive beta chains. When rows share a CDR3 protein, they turn into one entry using the most common DNA and genes. This sample gives a few hundred thousand distinct CDR3 sequences in total; more than 45% of them show up just once. The ten top clones hold approximately 7.5% of the sample. The sample was peripheral blood or thyroid tissue (not recorded which). These receptors were collected from a woman aged 18 to 35 with Graves' hyperthyroidism.

The V and J genes are TRBV20-1 and TRBJ1-6; TRBD1 matches at 10 bases. Germline lookup yields CDR1 DFQATT and CDR2 SNEGSKA (reference sequence). Trimming removed 7 bases from V and 10 bases from J; junction bases left unmatched: 10. The CDR3 length is 14 residues. The CDR3 loop is CSGATGGFGSPLHF. The CDR3 nucleotides read TGCAGTGGGGCGACAGGGGGCTTTGGGTCACCCCTCCACTTT.

This clonotype was found many times. The chain joins TRBV19 to TRBJ1-5, with D tentatively TRBD1 (6 bases). Per the germline V gene, CDR1 is LNHDA and CDR2 is SQIVND (reference sequence). V lost 2 bases, J lost 7 bases, and 12 bases lay in between. This CDR3 is 14 amino acids long. Here the CDR3 reads CASSIHRDGQPQHF. The CDR3 region has the DNA TGTGCCAGTAGTATACACAGGGATGGCCAGCCCCAGCATTTT.

This clonotype occurred once. The CDR3 DNA reads as TGCAGTACCATGACAGGGCGCAATCAGCCCCAGCATTTT. Its translation: CSTMTGRNQPQHF. The V call is TRBV29-1, the J call TRBJ1-5; 7 positions agree with TRBD1. Germline V gives CDR1 SQVTM, CDR2 ANQGSEA. The CDR3 is 13 residues long.

The chain joins TRBV14 to TRBJ2-6; D possibly uses TRBD1 or TRBD2 (5 bases each). The V end was cut by 3 bases, the J end by 0 bases, with 15 bases between. Germline V gene data show CDR1 as SGHDN and CDR2 as FVKESK. The CDR3 covers 18 residues. The CDR3 DNA follows: TGTGCCAGCAGCCAGGACCCGGGACGCCACTCTGGGGCCAACGTCCTGACTTTC. Its protein is CASSQDPGRHSGANVLTF. Full variable domain (missing parts from reference TRBV14 and TRBJ2-6): EAGVTQFPSHSVIEKGQTVTLRCDPISGHDNLYWYRRVMGKEIKFLLHFVKESKQDESGMPNNRFLAERTGGTYSTLKVQPAELEDSGVYFCASSQDPGRHSGANVLTFGAGSRLTVL.

The chain has TRBV10-3 and TRBJ2-7, with no clear D. The germline V gene has CDR1 ENHRY and CDR2 SYGVKD. Trimming cost V 9 bases and J 7 bases, with 22 bases left between them. The CDR3 extends over 14 amino acids. The DNA of the CDR3 is TGTGCCATAGGGCCCTTCGGCTCCTACAATGAGCAGTACTTC. This translates into CAIGPFGSYNEQYF.

CDR3 bases: TGTGCCAGCATAGCGGGAGAGATGCCTCAAGAGACCCAGTACTTC. This sequence encodes CASIAGEMPQETQYF. The rearrangement uses TRBV7-8 and TRBJ2-5; 9 positions match TRBD2. J lost 2 bases, V lost 7 bases, and 8 bases had no gene match. This CDR3 contains 15 residues. CDR1 and CDR2 (germline): SGHVS, FQNEAQ. Drawing the rest from reference TRBV7-8 and TRBJ2-5, the complete variable domain is GAGVSQSPRYKVAKRGQDVALRCDPISGHVSLFWYQQALGQGPEFLTYFQNEAQLDKSGLPSDRFFAERPEGSVSTLKIQRTQQEDSAVYLCASIAGEMPQETQYFGPGTRLLVL.

The chain employs TRBV11-2 and TRBJ2-6; a possible D gene is TRBD1 (6 bases). V lost 5 bases, J lost 4 bases, and 18 bases lay in between. Germline-derived CDR1 and CDR2 are SGHAT and FQNNGV. The CDR3 runs 17 residues. CDR3 coding DNA: TGTGCCAGCAGCAAGAACCAACCAGGGGTGGGGGCCAACGTCCTGACTTTC. It encodes CASSKNQPGVGANVLTF.

This clonotype appeared many times. The rearrangement links TRBV20-1 to TRBJ1-1; D is unresolved. In germline, CDR1 is DFQATT, CDR2 SNEGSKA (reference sequence). V was clipped by 5 bases and J by 6 bases, with 16 bases between them. CDR3 length: 13 amino acids. CDR3 sequence (DNA): TGCAGTGCTCCCAATCACCCGGGTGCTGAAGCTTTCTTT. Translation: CSAPNHPGAEAFF.

Turning to this clonotype: This may be a read error: a much more frequent sequence differs by one nucleotide. V is TRBV13 and J is TRBJ1-2, with D uncertain. CDR1 PRHDT and CDR2 FYEKMQ come from the germline V gene (reference sequence). The CDR3 spans 16 residues. CDR3 sequence: CASSQDGSSRAYGYAF. The CDR3 DNA reads TGTGCCAGCAGCCAAGATGGGAGCTCGAGGGCCTATGGCTACGCCTTC. The full variable domain, in which reference TRBV13 and TRBJ1-2 provide the parts outside the CDR3, is AAGVIQSPRHLIKEKRETATLKCYPIPRHDTVYWYQQGPGQDPQFLISFYEKMQSDKGSIPDRFSAQQFSDYHSELNMSSLELGDSALYFCASSQDGSSRAYGYAFGSGTRLTVV.

This chain connects TRBV10-1 to TRBJ1-2, with 7 nucleotides matching TRBD1. Germline assignment: CDR1 WNHNN and CDR2 SYGVQD (reference sequence). CDR3 length: 15 residues. The junction had 11 bases not matched to a gene; V was cut back by 2 bases and J by 8 bases. For the CDR3, the DNA is TGCGCCAGCAGTGAGACAGGGGAAGCGTCTGGGGGCTACACCTTC. It specifies CASSETGEASGGYTF.

The rearrangement links TRBV6-1 to TRBJ2-2; 7 bases agree with TRBD2. This CDR3 has 16 residues. Germline V gene data show CDR1 as MNHNS and CDR2 as SASEGT. Germline trimming cut 11 bases from V and 4 bases from J; bases unmatched to any gene: 16. The CDR3: CAGDFGLAVSTGELFF. CDR3 DNA sequence: TGTGCCGGCGATTTCGGGCTAGCGGTTAGCACCGGGGAGCTGTTTTTT.

V usage is TRBV29-1 and J usage is TRBJ2-7, with TRBD2 matching 10 bases. There are 12 residues in the CDR3. Per the germline V gene, CDR1 is SQVTM and CDR2 is ANQGSEA. The ends lost 7 bases at V and 4 bases at J; junction bases unmatched: 4. CDR3 sequence reads: CSAGLAQYEQYF. CDR3 in DNA: TGCAGCGCGGGACTAGCGCAGTACGAGCAGTACTTC.

The chain employs TRBV7-9 and TRBJ2-2; D remains unclear. The V end was cut by 11 bases, the J end by 7 bases, with 14 bases between. The CDR3 spans 12 residues. Looked up from germline, CDR1 is SEHNR and CDR2 is FQNEAQ (reference sequence). The chain's CDR3 is CAQQLPIGELFF. The CDR3 bases are TGTGCCCAGCAGCTCCCGATCGGGGAGCTGTTTTTT.

This clonotype came up a few times. The chain combines TRBV10-3 with TRBJ2-7, with D hard to call. Trimming removed 2 bases from V and 5 bases from J, with 7 bases in between. The CDR3 has 12 residues. From germline, CDR1 is ENHRY and CDR2 SYGVKD. The CDR3 is CAISEGKHEQYF. The CDR3 DNA is TGTGCCATCAGTGAGGGTAAACACGAGCAGTACTTC.

As to this clonotype: Being one base from a much bigger clone, this may be a read error. The chain joins TRBV19 to TRBJ1-2; D is unclear. The germline V gene encodes CDR1 LNHDA and CDR2 SQIVND (reference sequence). This CDR3 comprises 12 residues. Deletions cut 3 bases from V and 10 bases from J, with 12 bases between. The DNA for the CDR3 is TGTGCCAGTAGTATTGGTCGGGCATTCTACACCTTC. This sequence encodes CASSIGRAFYTF.

This clonotype was picked up a small number of times. The chain carries TRBV28 and TRBJ1-1, with TRBD1 matching over 8 bases. Losses at the gene ends were 3 bases for V and 0 bases for J; bases not matched to a gene: 3. This CDR3 region has 15 residues. Germline V lookup: CDR1 MDHEN, CDR2 SYDVKM. As DNA, the CDR3 is TGTGCCAGCAGTTTCCAGGGGGCTGTGAACACTGAAGCTTTCTTT. This encodes CASSFQGAVNTEAFF.

As to this clonotype: As the CDR3 is not closed by the conserved phenylalanine or tryptophan, this likely results from a read error. It is unclear where the CDR3 begins or ends on the DNA, so no DNA is shown, and the CDR3 is as TCRdb lists it. CDR3 protein: CASSDGTS. This chain links TRBV6-6 with TRBJ2-5; the D call TRBD2 from the table was never checked on the DNA. Germline V gene data show CDR1 as MNHNY and CDR2 as SVGAGI (reference sequence). The CDR3 adds up to 8 amino acids, both ends counted.

The chain carries TRBV7-6 and TRBJ2-1; D is perhaps TRBD2 (5 bases). Germline CDR1 SGHVS, CDR2 FNYEAQ. The CDR3 is 16 amino acids. The germline V and J ends were trimmed by 2 bases and 5 bases, with 16 bases remaining between them. As DNA, the CDR3 is TGTGCCAGCAGCTTAAAAGGACTCCCGTCCAACAATGAGCAGTTCTTC. Its protein product is CASSLKGLPSNNEQFF.

The CDR3 is CASIGEGPEQYF. In DNA form, the CDR3 reads TGTGCCAGCATTGGGGAGGGCCCCGAGCAGTACTTC. The genes are TRBV25-1 and TRBJ2-7, with TRBD2 matching over 7 bases. The CDR3 has 12 amino acids. Germline CDR1 reads MGHDK; CDR2 reads SYGVNS. V dropped 7 bases and J dropped 6; count of bases not matched to a gene: 6.